What follows are 28 T cell receptor beta chains derived from one specimen sequenced in a study of shared clonotypes between healthy human individuals (TCRdb year 2020). Receptor amplification or capture employed the immunoSEQ multiplex PCR assay. TCRdb obtained this table from immuneACCESS and retained in-frame rearrangements with V and J assigned. These tables miss some clones; where compared with another copy, unresolved V genes account for less than half of the shortfall, and the remainder is unexplained. The sample contains about 1.9 million clones, 93% of them found a single time. Over 1.5% of the sample belongs to the ten largest clones. CD8 naive samples consisted of CD45RO-negative cells that were positively selected for CCR7, yielding a CD45RA+CCR7+ population without TemRA cells. Sequenced input: naive CD8+ T cells from PBMCs. According to the study, the label for this sample's cell subset or site signals: CD45RA+CCR7+. The receptor source for this set is a man younger than 35 in good health. Some clones in this sample may be carry-over from other donors' samples.

The gene calls are TRBV7-7 and TRBJ2-7, with no clear D. The CDR3 covers 15 residues. Trimming shortened V by 5 bases and J by 1 base, and 15 bases separated the two germline ends. Germline V gene sequence: CDR1 SSHAT, CDR2 FNYEAQ (reference sequence). The CDR3, as DNA: TGTGCCAGCAGCCACGACGCCAGTGGATCCTACGAGCAGTACTTC. Protein sequence: CASSHDASGSYEQYF.

This clone was seen only once. The V and J genes are TRBV30 and TRBJ1-6; D is unresolved. The CDR3 has 13 residues. Deletions cut 1 base from V and 10 bases from J, with 11 bases between. Germline V gives CDR1 GTSNPN, CDR2 SVGIG (reference sequence). Here the CDR3 reads CAWSGPGGSPLHF. The CDR3 DNA reads TGTGCCTGGAGTGGGCCAGGAGGATCACCCCTCCACTTT.

The chain couples TRBV10-1 to TRBJ2-4, with D possibly being TRBD1 (5 bases). CDR1 WNHNN and CDR2 SYGVQD come from the germline V gene (reference sequence). There are 15 residues in the CDR3. Trimming cost V 4 bases and J 0 bases, with 10 bases left between them. CDR3 nucleotides: TGCGCCAGCAGTGCGACGCAGGGAGCCAAAAACATTCAGTACTTC. Protein product: CASSATQGAKNIQYF.

The V and J genes are TRBV5-4 and TRBJ2-3; 8 bases are a match to TRBD2. Germline V gene data show CDR1 as SGHNT and CDR2 as YYREEE (reference sequence). The CDR3 spans 16 residues. The junction had 6 bases not matched to a gene; V was cut back by 0 bases and J by 3 bases. The CDR3 DNA follows: TGTGCCAGCAGCTTGGCCGAGACTAGCGTGACAGATACGCAGTATTTT. Protein: CASSLAETSVTDTQYF.

The table lists this clone with a count of one. This chain links TRBV27 with TRBJ1-1; D remains unclear. This CDR3 comprises 14 residues. V was cut by 6 bases and J by 3 bases, with 14 bases left in between. The germline CDR1 and CDR2 sequences are MNHEY and SMNVEV (reference sequence). DNA for the CDR3: TGTGCCAGCAGCTTTTTAATCGGCGACACTGAAGCTTTCTTT. Translating it yields CASSFLIGDTEAFF.

Only one count was recorded for this clone. This chain links TRBV25-1 with TRBJ2-5; no reliable D call. With the DNA end fitting TRBJ2-7 better, the J assignment may be wrong. The germline CDR1 and CDR2 sequences are MGHDK and SYGVNS. The CDR3 is 13 amino acids. The CDR3 sequence is CASSIRGSYEQYF. DNA for the CDR3: TGTGCCAGCAGCATCCGAGGTTCCTACGAGCAGTACTTC.

This chain uses TRBV11-2 with TRBJ2-1, with D possibly matching TRBD2 (5 bases). The CDR3 spans 13 residues. Looked up from germline, CDR1 is SGHAT and CDR2 is FQNNGV. V was clipped by 4 bases and J by 7 bases, with 11 bases between them. This CDR3 reads CASSSPLANEQFF. Written as DNA, the CDR3 is TGTGCCAGCAGCTCCCCTTTAGCGAATGAGCAGTTCTTC.

V is TRBV7-9 and J is TRBJ1-2; TRBD1 is a possible D gene (5 bases). The V gene lost 5 bases and the J gene lost 3 bases, with 22 bases spanning the gap. Germline CDR1 and CDR2: SEHNR and FQNEAQ (reference sequence). This CDR3 comprises 17 residues. The CDR3 DNA sequence: TGTGCCAGCAGCCCGACGGGAGGAGGGGTTGAGGACTATGGCTACACCTTC. Amino acid sequence: CASSPTGGGVEDYGYTF.

Note on this clone: Other DNA sequences in the sample encode the same CDR3. CDR3 DNA: TGTGCCAGCAGCTTGTCTAACTACGAGCAGTACTTC. As protein: CASSLSNYEQYF. The chain couples TRBV5-6 to TRBJ2-7; D gene ambiguous. V lost 1 base, J lost 3 bases, and 5 bases lay in between. Per the germline V gene, CDR1 is SGHDT and CDR2 is YYEEEE. This CDR3 is 12 amino acids long.

The chain combines TRBV5-3 with TRBJ2-7; 9 nucleotides match TRBD2. TRBV5-3 is classed as an ORF, of uncertain function. The CDR3 runs to 16 residues. With V trimmed by 1 base and J by 3 bases, 8 bases remained unmatched. In nucleotides, the CDR3 is TGTGCCAGAAGCTTGAAGGGGAGCGGGAGGATCTACGAGCAGTACTTC. Translation: CARSLKGSGRIYEQYF.

The rearrangement links TRBV29-1 to TRBJ2-7, with D uncertain. The length of the CDR3 is 13 residues. The V end lost 4 bases, the J end lost 2 bases, and 12 bases lay between the germline ends. CDR1 and CDR2 (germline): SQVTM, ANQGSEA. The CDR3 bases are TGCAGCGTTGGGGCAGAATCGACCTACGAGCAGTACTTC. It translates to CSVGAESTYEQYF.

This clone has only one observation. This chain joins TRBV11-2 and TRBJ1-1, with D unresolved. CDR1 is SGHAT, CDR2 FQNNGV, per germline. This CDR3 spans 16 amino acids. V was clipped by 3 bases and J by 0 bases, with 14 bases between them. CDR3 protein: CASSFTGGHMNTEAFF. The CDR3 DNA follows: TGTGCCAGCAGCTTCACCGGAGGTCACATGAACACTGAAGCTTTCTTT. Full variable domain (outside the CDR3, taken from reference TRBV11-2 and TRBJ1-1): EAGVAQSPRYKIIEKRQSVAFWCNPISGHATLYWYQQILGQGPKLLIQFQNNGVVDDSQLPKDRFSAERLKGVDSTLKIQPAKLEDSAVYLCASSFTGGHMNTEAFFGQGTRLTVV.

This chain joins TRBV21-1 and TRBJ2-7; TRBD2, the table's D call, was not compared with the DNA. TRBV21-1 is shown as a pseudogene. This CDR3 is 15 amino acids long. The CDR3 reads CASSKGGCGVYEQYF. CDR3 DNA sequence: TGTGCCAGCAGCAAAGGAGGGTGCGGAGTCTACGAGCAGTACTTC.

The rearrangement links TRBV19 to TRBJ2-2; D remains unclear. Germline V CDR1 and CDR2: LNHDA, SQIVND (reference sequence). Deletions cut 5 bases from V and 2 bases from J, with 3 bases between. The CDR3 extends over 12 amino acids. CDR3 sequence (DNA): TGTGCCAGTAGTGAAAACACCGGGGAGCTGTTTTTT. Translating gives CASSENTGELFF.

V and J are TRBV28 and TRBJ2-7; TRBD2 agrees at 7 bases. V lost 0 bases, J lost 6 bases, and 8 bases stayed unmatched. CDR3 length: 15 amino acids. Germline-derived CDR1 and CDR2 are MDHEN and SYDVKM. CDR3 nucleotides: TGTGCCAGCAGTTTATGGGGCGGGAGTGGAGCCGAGCAGTACTTC. This translates into CASSLWGGSGAEQYF. Full variable domain (outside the CDR3, taken from reference TRBV28 and TRBJ2-7): DVKVTQSSRYLVKRTGEKVFLECVQDMDHENMFWYRQDPGLGLRLIYFSYDVKMKEKGDIPEGYSVSREKKERFSLILESASTNQTSMYLCASSLWGGSGAEQYFGPGTRLTVT.

The chain is built from TRBV27 and TRBJ2-1; D remains unclear. V shed 3 bases and J shed 5 bases, with 8 bases lying between them. The CDR3 totals 13 residues. Germline assignment: CDR1 MNHEY and CDR2 SMNVEV (reference sequence). CDR3 loop: CASSLLEHNEQFF. The CDR3 DNA is TGTGCCAGCAGTTTGCTCGAACACAATGAGCAGTTCTTC.

The sample holds a few counts of this clone. The same CDR3 arises from other DNA sequences in this sample as well. The chain links TRBV27 to TRBJ1-1; D remains ambiguous. This CDR3 is built from 13 residues. Germline V gene sequence: CDR1 MNHEY, CDR2 SMNVEV (reference sequence). The germline V and J ends were trimmed by 2 bases and 1 base, with 5 bases remaining between them. The CDR3 spells CASSLGRNTEAFF. CDR3 nucleotide sequence: TGTGCCAGCAGTTTAGGGAGGAACACTGAAGCTTTCTTT.

A remark on this clone: The junction does not match germline at one end; this may be a read error. The V and J genes are TRBV7-6 and TRBJ2-2, with TRBD2 identical over 9 bases. CDR3 size: 15 residues. CDR1 and CDR2 (germline): SGHVS, FNYEAQ. As DNA, the CDR3 is TGTGCCAGCAGGTTAGCGGGAGCCAACACCGGGGAGCTGTTTTTT. This encodes CASRLAGANTGELFF.

V usage is TRBV15 and J usage is TRBJ2-1; possible D gene TRBD2, 7 bases. The CDR3 loop spans 16 amino acids. The V and J ends lost 10 bases and 8 bases respectively, with 27 bases between them. CDR1 is LNHNV and CDR2 is YYDKDF in the germline V gene (reference sequence). CDR3 residues: CAIRGAGEGGFDEQFF. The CDR3 nucleotides are TGTGCCATAAGAGGGGCAGGGGAGGGTGGCTTTGATGAGCAGTTCTTC. The full variable domain, its missing parts supplied by reference TRBV15 and TRBJ2-1, is DAMVIQNPRYQVTQFGKPVTLSCSQTLNHNVMYWYQQKSSQAPKLLFHYYDKDFNNEADTPDNFQSRRPNTSFCFLDIRSPGLGDTAMYLCAIRGAGEGGFDEQFFGPGTRLTVL.

The CDR3 sequence: CASSVELASNTDTQYF. CDR3 nucleotides: TGTGCCAGCAGCGTAGAACTAGCGAGCAACACAGATACGCAGTATTTT. This sequence joins TRBV9 and TRBJ2-3, with 7 positions matching TRBD2. CDR1 and CDR2 (germline): SGDLS, YYNGEE. There are 16 residues in the CDR3. V gave up 0 bases and J gave up 2 bases; unmatched junction bases: 6. The whole variable domain, remainder taken from reference TRBV9 and TRBJ2-3, is DSGVTQTPKHLITATGQRVTLRCSPRSGDLSVYWYQQSLDQGLQFLIQYYNGEERAKGNILERFSAQQFPDLHSELNLSSLELGDSALYFCASSVELASNTDTQYFGPGTRLTVL.

V and J are TRBV6-6 and TRBJ2-2; D unclear. This CDR3 spans 15 amino acids. V was cut by 4 bases and J by 4 bases, with 13 bases left in between. The germline gives CDR1 MNHNY, CDR2 SVGAGI (reference sequence). CDR3 loop: CASSFLNPSTGELFF. DNA of the CDR3: TGTGCCAGCAGTTTCTTAAACCCCTCCACCGGGGAGCTGTTTTTT.

This chain connects TRBV27 to TRBJ2-7; D perhaps matches TRBD1 (6 bases). V gave up 2 bases and J gave up 3 bases, with 17 bases separating them. Germline V gives CDR1 MNHEY, CDR2 SMNVEV (reference sequence). This CDR3 is built from 16 residues. The CDR3, as DNA: TGTGCCAGCAGTTTAAGGGCTGTGACAGGCGTCTACGAGCAGTACTTC. Protein product: CASSLRAVTGVYEQYF.

The chain employs TRBV15 and TRBJ2-7; weak D call: TRBD2 (7 bases). Trimming removed 3 bases at V and 2 bases at J, with 14 bases between. The length of the CDR3 is 15 residues. Per the germline V gene, CDR1 is LNHNV and CDR2 is YYDKDF (reference sequence). The CDR3 spells CATSSARGRAYEQYF. CDR3 bases: TGTGCCACCAGCAGTGCTAGGGGGAGGGCCTACGAGCAGTACTTC.

This rearrangement joins TRBV5-6 to TRBJ1-3; the D gene is possibly TRBD1 (5 bases). CDR3 length: 17 amino acids. The germline CDR1 and CDR2 sequences are SGHDT and YYEEEE. Trimming cost V 4 bases and J 9 bases, with 26 bases left between them. The CDR3 sequence: CASSPFRRETFGGTIYF. In nucleotides, the CDR3 is TGTGCCAGCAGCCCCTTCAGGCGGGAGACCTTCGGGGGCACCATATATTTT. The entire variable domain, with the rest obtained from reference TRBV5-6 and TRBJ1-3, is as follows: DAGVTQSPTHLIKTRGQQVTLRCSPKSGHDTVSWYQQALGQGPQFIFQYYEEEERQRGNFPDRFSGHQFPNYSSELNVNALLLGDSALYLCASSPFRRETFGGTIYFGEGSWLTVV.

The chain is built from TRBV27 and TRBJ2-7, with D perhaps matching TRBD2 (5 bases). The germline V gene has CDR1 MNHEY and CDR2 SMNVEV (reference sequence). This CDR3 region has 14 residues. The V end lost 5 bases, the J end lost 3 bases, and 14 bases lay between the germline ends. The chain's CDR3 is CASSLLEDIYEQYF. For the CDR3, the DNA is TGTGCCAGCAGTCTGCTGGAGGATATCTACGAGCAGTACTTC.

The CDR3 sequence is CASSPTRPHNEQFF. The CDR3 nucleotides read TGTGCCAGCAGTCCTACCCGGCCGCACAATGAGCAGTTCTTC. This chain links TRBV27 with TRBJ2-1; no firm D call. Germline V gives CDR1 MNHEY, CDR2 SMNVEV (reference sequence). Trimming took 5 bases from V and 5 from J, leaving 13 bases between them. CDR3 length: 14 residues.

This clone was counted a single time. The chain links TRBV2 to TRBJ2-5, with 8 bases fitting TRBD1. Per germline, CDR1 SNHLY and CDR2 FYNNEI. CDR3 length: 15 amino acids. V was pared by 6 bases and J by 5 bases, with 11 bases of the junction left unmatched. CDR3 protein: CASRGQGAPRETQYF. The CDR3 nucleotides read TGTGCCAGCAGGGGGCAGGGGGCACCCCGGGAGACCCAGTACTTC.

The chain is built from TRBV6-5 and TRBJ2-1; tentatively, D is TRBD2 (6 bases). This CDR3 spans 16 amino acids. Germline V gene data show CDR1 as MNHEY and CDR2 as SVGAGI. The germline V and J ends were trimmed by 0 bases and 7 bases, with 16 bases remaining between them. CDR3 nucleotide sequence: TGTGCCAGCAGTTACTCGAGTGAGGGACTCCATAATGAGCAGTTCTTC. Translated, it gives CASSYSSEGLHNEQFF.